The text below deals with one TCR beta chain. Using immunoSEQ multiplex PCR, the repertoire was profiled, and TCRdb retains in-frame clones only, with some absent. The sample has about 1,800,000 clones; just under 95% are singletons. The data were obtained in a study of shared clonotypes between healthy human individuals. Cells designated naive CD8 were CD45RO-negative and were positively selected for CCR7, with terminally differentiated effector memory CD45RA+ cells excluded. V lost 4 bases and J 3 bases, leaving 16 bases between the germline ends. This CDR3 is built from 17 residues. Germline CDR1 MNHNS, CDR2 SASEGT.

This receptor was taken from a man aged 18 to 29 in good health. J is TRBJ1-6 and V is TRBV6-1; D is undetermined. The sequenced material came from naive CD8+ T cells sorted from blood. The CDR3 protein is CASSARRLQIYNSPLHF. The CDR3 bases are TGTGCCAGCAGTGCTCGACGGCTACAGATCTATAATTCACCCCTCCACTTT.